The rows below give T cell receptor beta chains drawn from one sample of a study of blood T cells in healthy people across ages. TCRdb re-called the 5' RACE reads with MiXCR, one entry per CDR3 protein. The sample holds about 1.8 million distinct CDR3 sequences, 49% seen once. Specimen: blood. The source of these receptors is a woman aged 40 to 55 in good health. Each CDR3 is given without its conserved first and last residue. The order of the fields is V gene, CDR3 protein.

TRBV20-1 | SATGQVNQPQH
TRBV18 | ASSPPGQGAEQY
TRBV20-1 | SARDPGGPTYNEQF
TRBV9 | ASSAGLAGGHNEQF
TRBV7-2 | ANSFDAGYTYGYT
TRBV4-2 | ASSQVGPEETQY
TRBV20-1 | SATGTLSNTEAF
TRBV7-9 | ASSQRTSADNEQF
TRBV5-1 | ASSLRSSGGAEQY
TRBV28 | ASGLDRAIGKNIQY
TRBV5-1 | ASSLYPASPYEQY
TRBV7-6 | ASSPNSGTVYGYT
TRBV7-2 | ASSSPGRTKQETQY
TRBV27 | ASSRWDAGGPWEQY
TRBV20-1 | SAREGGLIPQF
TRBV9 | ASSRDGPWHEQY
TRBV20-1 | SAPIGASGGTSYNEQF
TRBV5-6 | ASSLPKRSQDPDPYEQY
TRBV10-3 | AISELEQEKLF
TRBV13 | ASSPRGGLQGEQF
TRBV5-1 | ASSRDSRVNEQF
TRBV7-2 | ASSLRVQDTQY
TRBV5-6 | ASSSNGQDQYSNQPQH
TRBV7-2 | ASLLGVTDTQY
TRBV18 | ASSIRQATSTDTQY
TRBV3-1 | ASSQVGTSGGSQY
TRBV5-1 | ASSTFGAQETQY
TRBV7-7 | ASSPFMSGGADTQY
TRBV7-9 | ASSSTGQGTDTQY
TRBV4-1 | ASSLDKNYEQY
TRBV20-1 | SASPGQGIPDTQY
TRBV28 | ASSYWEGEKLF